This T cell receptor beta chain was profiled in a study of radiotherapy plus CTLA-4 blockade in lung cancer. This CDR3 has 15 amino acids. Germline values: CDR1 SGHNT, CDR2 YYREEE (reference sequence). V gave up 0 bases and J gave up 4 bases; unmatched junction bases: 0. Using immunoSEQ multiplex PCR, the repertoire was profiled, and TCRdb retains in-frame clones only, with some absent. Counted here are about 38,000 clones, 70% to 85% occurring once; the ten biggest clones make up 8.9%. The chain employs TRBV5-4 and TRBJ2-1, with TRBD2 matching over 11 bases. The source of this sequence is a human donor with non-small cell lung cancer who had stable disease on radiotherapy plus ipilimumab. The sample in question was peripheral blood, obtained from a patient treated with radiotherapy plus ipilimumab. CDR3 nucleotides: TGTGCCAGCAGCTTGGGACTAGCGGGATACAATGAGCAGTTCTTC. Its translation is CASSLGLAGYNEQFF.